A single sample is the source of the 21 T cell receptor beta chains below, sequenced in a study of tumor-infiltrating lymphocytes in primary liver carcinoma. A primer matching the constant region was used to make TCR beta cDNA from approximately 0.55 ug of total RNA. Three nested multiplex PCR rounds of slightly modified ARM-PCR generated TCR beta libraries. A C-beta reverse primer and TRBV1-TRBV30 forward primers served in each of the first two PCR rounds, at ten to eleven cycles apiece. Using its own MiXCR run on the multiplex PCR reads, TCRdb lists one record per CDR3 protein. In the table there are roughly 80,000 distinct CDR3 sequences, 72% of which are singletons. Between 20 and 30 mg of unsorted bulk tissue served as the source from which RNA and DNA were co-extracted. Sequenced: liver tumor tissue from sampling region 1. This sample's subset: tumor region T1, superior pole. The receptors shown here come from a man between 40 and 49 years old with primary liver carcinoma and hepatitis B virus infection.

On this clonotype itself: No conserved phenylalanine or tryptophan is present at the end of the CDR3, so a read error is the likely explanation. V usage is TRBV6-1 and J usage is TRBJ2-7, with D maybe TRBD2 (5 bases). The V and J ends lost 4 bases and 5 bases respectively, with 18 bases between them. CDR1 and CDR2 from the germline V gene are MNHNS and SASEGT. The CDR3 runs 15 residues. Written as DNA, the CDR3 is TGTGCCAGCAGTGTAATGACACACCGGGGTGACGAGCAGTACCTC. It is translated as CASSVMTHRGDEQYL.

As regards this clonotype: The junction departs from the called germline gene at one end, perhaps through a read error. This chain connects TRBV11-1 to TRBJ2-1, with TRBD2 identical over 7 bases. The CDR3 is 17 residues long. Germline V gives CDR1 SGHAT, CDR2 FQDESV (reference sequence). CDR3: CASCLGLSGEVDDEQFF. The CDR3 nucleotides read TGTGCCAGCTGCCTGGGACTATCGGGAGAAGTTGACGATGAACAGTTCTTC. Full variable domain (remainder filled in from reference TRBV11-1 and TRBJ2-1): EAEVAQSPRYKITEKSQAVAFWCDPISGHATLYWYRQILGQGPELLVQFQDESVVDDSQLPKDRFSAERLKGVDSTLKIQPAELGDSAMYLCASCLGLSGEVDDEQFFGPGTRLTVL.

On this clonotype itself: At one end the junction does not follow the germline gene, possibly because of a read error. The genes are TRBV4-1 and TRBJ2-6, with D perhaps matching TRBD1 or TRBD2 (5 bases each). This CDR3 has 16 residues. Germline V gene lookup returns CDR1 MGHRA and CDR2 YSYEKL. The CDR3 is CASSQEAGTGANILTF. DNA of the CDR3: TGCGCCAGCAGCCAAGAAGCAGGGACCGGGGCCAACATCCTGACTTTC.

In this sample, this clonotype turned up many times. This chain joins TRBV29-1 and TRBJ1-2; D ambiguous. V shed 6 bases and J shed 2 bases, with 13 bases lying between them. CDR1 and CDR2 from the germline V gene are SQVTM and ANQGSEA. The CDR3 is 13 residues long. CDR3 amino acids: CSVVLTQNYGYTF. CDR3 coding DNA: TGCAGCGTCGTTCTGACCCAAAACTATGGCTACACCTTC.

This chain links TRBV4-1 with TRBJ1-5; D is ambiguous. Trimming pared 5 bases from V and 3 bases from J, leaving 11 bases between. This CDR3 spans 14 amino acids. Germline V CDR1 and CDR2: MGHRA, YSYEKL. CDR3 sequence (DNA): TGCGCCAGCAGCATTACACATAACAATCAGCCCCAGCATTTT. Translation: CASSITHNNQPQHF.

Notes on this clonotype: A read error may be the cause here, since a much bigger clone is one base away. V usage is TRBV5-1 and J usage is TRBJ2-3, with TRBD2 identical over 8 bases. This CDR3 has 19 amino acids. Germline CDR1 and CDR2: SGHRS and YFSETQ. The CDR3 DNA is TGCGCCAGCAGTTTGGGAGGGTTAGCGGGAAGTCTTTCTGCAGATACGCAGTATTTT. It codes for CASSLGGLAGSLSADTQYF.

A remark on this clonotype: One end of the junction does not line up with germline, which may come from a read error. This chain connects TRBV12-3 or TRBV12-4 to TRBJ2-1, with TRBD1 as a possible D gene (7 bases). This CDR3 spans 14 amino acids. The CDR3 is CASTTGQGGNKQFF. In nucleotides, the CDR3 is TGTGCCAGTACTACGGGTCAGGGGGGCAATAAGCAGTTCTTC.

Details on this clonotype: The conserved closing phenylalanine or tryptophan is absent in this CDR3, likely reflecting a read error. The chain combines TRBV11-1 with TRBJ1-2; D is possibly TRBD1 (6 bases). Germline CDR1 is SGHAT and CDR2 is FQDESV (reference sequence). V was pared by 5 bases and J by 7 bases, with 14 bases between. The CDR3 length is 13 residues. In nucleotides, the CDR3 is TGTGCCAGCAGCCCGGGACACCACTGTGGCTACACCCTC. It codes for CASSPGHHCGYTL.

This clonotype was picked up many times. The chain uses TRBV25-1 and TRBJ1-5; weak D call: TRBD1 (5 bases). The V gene lost 3 bases and the J gene lost 5 bases, with 14 bases spanning the gap. The CDR3 extends over 15 amino acids. Germline-derived CDR1 and CDR2 are MGHDK and SYGVNS. Here the CDR3 DNA reads TGTGCCAGCAGTGACCCAAGACAGTTAGATCAGCCCCAGCATTTT. Protein product: CASSDPRQLDQPQHF.

With regard to this clonotype: A junction boundary mismatches the germline segment, possibly from a read error. The chain combines TRBV6-6 with TRBJ1-6; 9 bases are a match to TRBD1. The germline V gene encodes CDR1 MNHNY and CDR2 SVGAGI (reference sequence). The CDR3 runs 17 residues. The DNA of the CDR3 is TGTGCCAGTAGTTACGAACGACAGGGGGGGCATAATTCACCCCTCCACTTT. It codes for CASSYERQGGHNSPLHF.

As concerns this clonotype: A much larger clone differs by one base, so this may be a read error. The chain links TRBV12-3 or TRBV12-4 to TRBJ2-7; D may be TRBD1 or TRBD2 (5 bases each). The CDR3 sequence is 15 residues long. The CDR3 DNA is TGTGTCAGCAGTTTGGCAGGGACGGGAACCTACGAGCAGTACTTC. Translating gives CVSSLAGTGTYEQYF.

As to this clonotype: This may come from a read error, since a much larger clone is one base off. This sequence joins TRBV4-1 and TRBJ2-1; TRBD2 agrees at 10 bases. The CDR3 runs 16 residues. CDR1 MGHRA and CDR2 YSYEKL come from the germline V gene. CDR3 in amino acids: CAGSHRLAGSDNEQFF. CDR3 DNA sequence: TGCGCCGGCAGCCACCGACTAGCGGGTTCGGACAATGAGCAGTTCTTC.

This clonotype was observed at least ten times. The V and J genes are TRBV4-1 and TRBJ2-7; 13 nucleotides agree with TRBD2. J was trimmed by 5 bases and V by 5 bases; bases with no gene match: 6. This CDR3 contains 15 residues. In germline, CDR1 is MGHRA, CDR2 YSYEKL. The CDR3 loop reads CASSKLAGGPHEQYF. The CDR3 nucleotides are TGCGCCAGCAGCAAACTAGCGGGAGGGCCCCACGAGCAGTACTTC.

Concerning this clonotype: One junction end disagrees with the germline gene, perhaps due to a read error. The chain is built from TRBV6-5 and TRBJ2-2; possibly TRBD2 for D (5 bases). Germline CDR1 is MNHEY and CDR2 is SVGAGI. The length of the CDR3 is 14 residues. For the CDR3, the DNA is TGTGCCAGTTACGCAGTGGACGGCACCGGGGAGCTATTTTTT. This sequence encodes CASYAVDGTGELFF.

With respect to this clonotype: At one of its ends the junction is not consistent with the germline gene, which may arise from a read error. The chain employs TRBV12-3 or TRBV12-4 and TRBJ1-2; no definite D call. The length of the CDR3 is 15 residues. CDR3 loop: CASSPRGRTNYGYIF. The CDR3 nucleotides read TGTGCCAGCAGTCCTCGGGGAAGGACTAACTATGGCTACATCTTC.

In regard to this clonotype: The CDR3 ends on some other residue instead of the conserved phenylalanine or tryptophan, so this is likely a read error. It is unclear where the CDR3 begins or ends on the DNA, so no DNA is shown, and the CDR3 is as TCRdb lists it. The V call is TRBV29-1, the J call TRBJ2-1; whether TRBD2, the table's D call, matches the DNA was not checked. From its first to its last residue, the CDR3 has 14 amino acids. Germline loops: CDR1 SQVTM, CDR2 ANQGSEA. CDR3 sequence: CRVAGTKSGNEQLL.

Details on this clonotype: The junction does not match germline at one end; this may be a read error. The chain recombines TRBV6-1 with TRBJ2-5; TRBD2 is a possible D gene (6 bases). This CDR3 is built from 17 residues. Germline V gene sequence: CDR1 MNHNS, CDR2 SASEGT. This CDR3 is CASSASTGVNLQEIQYF. CDR3 nucleotide sequence: TGTGCCAGCAGCGCTAGCACGGGGGTAAACCTCCAAGAGATCCAGTACTTC.

This rearrangement joins TRBV6-1 to TRBJ2-6, with 9 bases matching TRBD2. There are 16 residues in the CDR3. The V and J ends lost 7 bases and 8 bases, in that order; junction bases with no gene match: 12. Germline CDR1 reads MNHNS; CDR2 reads SASEGT. The CDR3 is CASKPSGSGGTNVLTF. CDR3 sequence (DNA): TGTGCCAGCAAGCCTAGTGGGAGCGGGGGGACCAACGTCCTGACTTTC.

A note on this clonotype: Given a much more abundant clone one base away, this may be a read error. The chain couples TRBV30 to TRBJ2-3; the match to TRBD2 covers 11 bases. This CDR3 region has 15 residues. Germline lookup yields CDR1 GTSNPN and CDR2 SVGIG (reference sequence). This chain's CDR3 is CVWSSLAGGADTQYF. In DNA, the CDR3 is TGTGTCTGGAGTTCATTAGCGGGAGGGGCAGATACGCAGTATTTT.

As concerns this clonotype: The junction shows a germline mismatch at one end, possibly a read error. The chain is built from TRBV4-2 and TRBJ2-1; D possibly uses TRBD1 or TRBD2 (6 bases each). CDR3 size: 15 residues. Germline V gene data show CDR1 as LGHNA and CDR2 as YNFKEQ. CDR3 region: CASSQSRRGDNKQFF. The CDR3 DNA reads TGTGCCAGCAGCCAAAGCCGGAGGGGGGACAATAAGCAGTTCTTC.

This clonotype was counted between two and nine times. A read error is possible here, since a much larger clone lies one base away. This chain joins TRBV6-2 or TRBV6-3 and TRBJ2-2, with D possibly being TRBD1 or TRBD2 (5 bases each). Germline V gives CDR1 MNHEY, CDR2 SVGEGT. The length of the CDR3 is 12 residues. The CDR3 DNA sequence: TGTGCCAGCAGGCTTCCCTCCGGGACCGACATTTTT. It codes for CASRLPSGTDIF.